Below are 9 T cell receptor beta chains sequenced from a single sample in a study of blood T cells in healthy people across ages. Next came a second PCR, run for about 6 to 12 cycles, which used a sample-barcoded 5' primer along with a J-beta primer mix. TCRdb analysed the 5' RACE reads with MiXCR anew, one entry per CDR3 protein. This sample carries about 640,000 distinct CDR3 sequences, about 30% of them seen once, and the ten largest clones take around 14%. Material: blood. The source is a woman older than 75 in good health.

In the case of this clonotype: At one end the junction does not follow the germline gene, possibly because of a read error. V gene TRBV27 combines with J gene TRBJ1-5, with D possibly being TRBD1 (5 bases). The CDR3 totals 14 residues. Germline V gives CDR1 MNHEY, CDR2 SMNVEV (reference sequence). The CDR3 DNA is TGTGCCGGCAGTTTGATAAGGGGAGGCCAGCCCCAGCATTTT. Amino acid sequence: CAGSLIRGGQPQHF.

This clonotype was counted at least ten times. The rearrangement uses TRBV6-5 and TRBJ2-7; 7 bases line up with TRBD1. The CDR3 spans 14 residues. V was pared by 2 bases and J by 6 bases, with 7 bases of the junction left unmatched. The germline gives CDR1 MNHEY, CDR2 SVGAGI. CDR3: CASSYDRVSLEQYF. The CDR3 region has the DNA TGTGCCAGCAGTTACGACAGGGTATCCCTCGAGCAGTACTTC.

The chain is built from TRBV5-1 and TRBJ2-5; no clear D gene. V lost 3 bases, J lost 11 bases, and 20 bases lay in between. CDR3 length equals 14 residues. Germline CDR1 is SGHRS and CDR2 is YFSETQ. The CDR3: CASSCEAPASEQYF. The CDR3 coding sequence is TGCGCCAGCAGCTGTGAGGCACCTGCCTCGGAGCAGTACTTC.

With respect to this clonotype: This may come from a read error, since a much larger clone is one base off. The chain's CDR3 is CASSYRRLQETQYF. CDR3 nucleotides: TGTGCCAGCAGTTACAGACGGCTACAAGAGACCCAGTACTTC. The chain recombines TRBV6-6 with TRBJ2-5; D remains unclear. Germline-derived CDR1 and CDR2 are MNHNY and SVGAGI (reference sequence). The CDR3 is 14 residues long. Trimming stripped 2 bases from V and 2 bases from J, with 9 bases between.

The rearrangement joins TRBV4-1 to TRBJ1-2; the D is unclear. The CDR3 totals 17 residues. V was pared by 1 base and J by 3 bases, with 18 bases between. Germline CDR1 is MGHRA and CDR2 is YSYEKL. The CDR3 sequence: CASSQAAGALIHYGYTF. For the CDR3, the DNA is TGCGCCAGCAGCCAAGCTGCGGGAGCGTTGATTCACTATGGCTACACCTTC.

Comments on this clonotype: The junction departs from the called germline gene at one end, perhaps through a read error. The gene calls are TRBV28 and TRBJ1-1; 9 bases are a match to TRBD1. The CDR3 covers 12 residues. Germline CDR1 and CDR2: MDHEN and SYDVKM. The CDR3 here is CANSSGTGSAFF. The CDR3 nucleotides are TGTGCCAACAGTTCCGGGACAGGGAGTGCTTTCTTT.

This clonotype was detected ten times or more. The chain carries TRBV5-1 and TRBJ2-1; 7 positions match TRBD2. Trimming at V came to 3 bases and at J to 9 bases, leaving 9 bases not matched to a gene. The CDR3 consists of 14 residues. Per germline, CDR1 SGHRS and CDR2 YFSETQ. Here the CDR3 DNA reads TGCGCCAGCAGCTGGGGGGGAGGTTCAAGTGAGCAGTTCTTC. Its translation is CASSWGGGSSEQFF.

As regards this clonotype: This may be a read error: a much more frequent sequence differs by one nucleotide. The chain couples TRBV7-2 to TRBJ2-5, with D tentatively TRBD1 (5 bases). There are 15 residues in the CDR3. Germline V gene lookup returns CDR1 SGHTA and CDR2 FQGNSA. This CDR3 reads CAGSFGGALQETQYF. In DNA, the CDR3 is TGTGCCGGCAGCTTTGGTGGGGCCCTTCAAGAGACCCAGTACTTC.

The chain uses TRBV7-9 and TRBJ1-4; D unclear. CDR3 size: 11 residues. Germline V gene lookup returns CDR1 SEHNR and CDR2 FQNEAQ (reference sequence). The V gene lost 5 bases and the J gene lost 11 bases, with 9 bases spanning the gap. The CDR3 loop is CASSRTRKLFF. CDR3 coding DNA: TGTGCCAGCAGCCGGACGCGGAAACTGTTTTTT.